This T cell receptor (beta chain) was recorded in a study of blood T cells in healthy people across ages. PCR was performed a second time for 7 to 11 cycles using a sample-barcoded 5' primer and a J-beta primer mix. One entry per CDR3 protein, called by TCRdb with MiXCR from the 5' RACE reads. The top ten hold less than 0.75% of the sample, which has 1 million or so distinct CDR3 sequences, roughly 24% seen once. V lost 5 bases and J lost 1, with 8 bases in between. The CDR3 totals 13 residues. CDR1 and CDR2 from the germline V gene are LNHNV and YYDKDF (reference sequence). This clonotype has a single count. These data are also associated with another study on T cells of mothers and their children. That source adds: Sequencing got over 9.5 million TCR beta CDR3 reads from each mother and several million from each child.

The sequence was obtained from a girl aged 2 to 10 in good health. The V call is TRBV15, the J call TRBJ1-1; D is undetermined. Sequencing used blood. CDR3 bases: TGTGCCACCAGCCGTGGGAAGAACACTGAAGCTTTCTTT. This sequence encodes CATSRGKNTEAFF.